This T cell receptor (beta chain) came from a study of cytomegalovirus exposure and HLA in healthy donors. In the study overall: Falling in the Caucasian-associated ancestry cluster were about four fifths of approximately 400 genotyped donors.

Use of 60 Vbeta and 13 Jbeta primers characterized the PCR. The data were produced by immunoSEQ multiplex PCR, yet TCRdb's version contains in-frame clones alone and is incomplete. Altogether under 200,000 clones are present, 78% being singletons, with the ten largest covering 2.5% to 3.5%. Study-level results: An analysis that came later showed most CMV-associated TCR beta chains appearing HLA-restricted. In most subjects, TCR beta sequences reportedly gave accurate predictions of HLA-A and HLA-B alleles. Cytomegalovirus status, reportedly, was diagnosed with high specificity and sensitivity by the classifier.

As regards this clone: No antigen is known for it.

Germline V gene sequence: CDR1 ENHRY, CDR2 SYGVKD. The CDR3 runs 14 residues. J was trimmed by 6 bases and V by 6 bases; bases with no gene match: 10. This TCR derives from a woman between 35 and 50 years old in good health and CMV-seronegative. J is TRBJ1-1 and V is TRBV10-3, with 7 bases fitting TRBD1. Input material: PBMCs. The DNA for the CDR3 is TGTGCCATCAGGACAGGGACCGATTTAGCTGAAGCTTTCTTT. Protein product: CAIRTGTDLAEAFF.